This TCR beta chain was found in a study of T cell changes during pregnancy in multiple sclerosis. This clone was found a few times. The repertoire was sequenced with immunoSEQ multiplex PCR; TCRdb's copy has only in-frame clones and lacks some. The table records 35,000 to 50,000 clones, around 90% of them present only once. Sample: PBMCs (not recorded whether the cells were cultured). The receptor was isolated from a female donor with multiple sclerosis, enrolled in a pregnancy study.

CDR3 in amino acids: CASSLWGVDEQYF. The CDR3 nucleotides read TGTGCCAGCAGCTTGTGGGGGGTGGACGAGCAGTACTTC. The chain is built from TRBV5-4 and TRBJ2-7; weak D call: TRBD2 (6 bases). Trimming cost V 1 base and J 5 bases, with 10 bases left between them. This CDR3 has 13 residues. Germline assignment: CDR1 SGHNT and CDR2 YYREEE (reference sequence).